Listed below are T cell receptor beta chains from one sample, sequenced in a study of CXCR3-negative and CXCR3-positive naive CD8 T cells. Following a re-call of the 5' RACE reads, TCRdb has one entry per CDR3 protein and lacks DNA. In all, the sample yields under 85,000 distinct CDR3 sequences. The sample comprised naive CXCR3+ CD8+ T cells from blood. The receptors were gathered from a human donor in good health. Some clones in this sample may be carry-over from other donors' samples. Each CDR3 is given with its conserved first and last residue. Fields, in order: V gene, J gene, CDR3 protein.

TRBV6-5	TRBJ2-5	CASSNPTTDAQETQYF
TRBV11-3	TRBJ1-1	CASSLSGTGNTEAFF
TRBV6-2/TRBV6-3	TRBJ1-5	CASSTDGRGQPQHF
TRBV4-2	TRBJ2-5	CASSQEPPSGGQETQYF
TRBV7-6	TRBJ2-3	CASSPGALAETDTQYF
TRBV3-1	TRBJ2-7	CASSLAPDSSYEQYF
TRBV20-1	TRBJ2-7	CSARDYSPSYEQYF
TRBV6-5	TRBJ2-7	CASSSDAQTYEQYF
TRBV7-2	TRBJ1-1	CASSFSGGVTEAFF
TRBV7-2	TRBJ1-4	CASSLVLRGTNEKLFF
TRBV10-3	TRBJ2-5	CAIRRIPNQETQYF